This entry concerns a single T cell receptor beta chain. A much more abundant neighbour one base away suggests this may be a read error. The sample comes from a study of T-cell reconstitution after alpha-beta-depleted transplantation in children. As it was prepared, the TCRbeta library received unique molecular identifiers. TCRdb reanalysed the PCR reads using MiXCR and keeps one entry per CDR3 protein. The profile covers 490,000 or so distinct CDR3 sequences, with 9.5% to 15% appearing a single time and over 5.5% taken by the ten largest. The J segment lost 12 bases and the V segment lost 5 bases, leaving 10 bases of the junction unmatched. Germline V gives CDR1 KGHDR, CDR2 SFDVKD. This CDR3 is built from 14 residues.

J is TRBJ2-1 and V is TRBV24-1, with 9 bases matching TRBD1. This TCR was recovered from a human donor who donated a stem cell graft to a child with combined immunodeficiency. The specimen was PBMCs from the stem cell graft donor, collected from the stem cell graft. The CDR3 nucleotides read TGTGCCACCAGTGTAGGGGACAGGGTTCGTGGGCAGTTCTTC. Translated: CATSVGDRVRGQFF.